The clone carrying this TCR beta chain was counted at least ten times. What it binds is unknown. The junction had 7 bases not matched to a gene; V was cut back by 6 bases and J by 9 bases. This CDR3 contains 15 residues. This entry comes from a study of T-cell memory formation after mild COVID-19. Points from the study as a whole: CD4+ clones that contracted lay mainly in CM and EM; CD8+ ones lay in EMRA. Contracting clones from day 15 to 85 had balanced CD4/CD8; later expanders favoured CD4+.

TCRdb used MiXCR to reprocess the 5' RACE reads, holding one entry per CDR3 protein. The data show about 140,000 distinct CDR3 sequences, more than 13% seen once. The sequence was obtained from an adult woman who had mild COVID-19 (a few samples of this study predate the infection). Cell type and time point are not known. Sequences were obtained from PBMCs or a T cell subset sorted from them (not recorded which). This chain connects TRBV12-3 or TRBV12-4 to TRBJ2-1; 14 bases map to TRBD2. The CDR3 reads CASSDGTSGRVEQFF. CDR3 DNA sequence: TGTGCCAGCAGCGACGGGACTAGCGGGAGAGTTGAGCAGTTCTTC.